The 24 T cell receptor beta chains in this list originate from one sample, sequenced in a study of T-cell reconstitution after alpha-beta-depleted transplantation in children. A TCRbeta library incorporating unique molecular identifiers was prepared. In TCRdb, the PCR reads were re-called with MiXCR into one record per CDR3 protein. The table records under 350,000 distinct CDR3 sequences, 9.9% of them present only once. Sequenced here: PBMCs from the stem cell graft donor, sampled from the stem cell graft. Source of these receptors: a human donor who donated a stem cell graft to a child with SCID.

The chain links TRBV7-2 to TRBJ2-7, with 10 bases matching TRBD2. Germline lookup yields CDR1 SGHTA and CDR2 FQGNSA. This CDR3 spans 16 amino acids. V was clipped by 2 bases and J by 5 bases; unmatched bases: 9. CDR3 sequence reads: CASSLWLSSGGHEQYF. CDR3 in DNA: TGTGCCAGCAGCTTATGGTTATCTAGCGGGGGCCACGAGCAGTACTTC.

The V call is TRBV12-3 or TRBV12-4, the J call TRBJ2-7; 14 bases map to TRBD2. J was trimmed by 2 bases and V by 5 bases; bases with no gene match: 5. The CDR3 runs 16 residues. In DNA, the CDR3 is TGTGCCAGCAGTCCCGGGACTAGCGGGGGTACCTACGAGCAGTACTTC. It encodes CASSPGTSGGTYEQYF.

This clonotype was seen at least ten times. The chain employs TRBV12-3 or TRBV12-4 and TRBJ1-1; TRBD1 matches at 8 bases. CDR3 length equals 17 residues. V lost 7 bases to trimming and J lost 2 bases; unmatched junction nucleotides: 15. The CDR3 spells CASKTDRGRLTNTEAFF. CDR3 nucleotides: TGTGCCAGCAAGACAGACAGGGGTAGACTCACTAACACTGAAGCTTTCTTT.

The CDR3 DNA reads TGTGCCAGCAGCCCCCCCGGGCTACCGGCGGGAAACACCATATATTTT. This sequence encodes CASSPPGLPAGNTIYF. This rearrangement joins TRBV9 to TRBJ1-3, with D hard to call. CDR1 and CDR2 from the germline V gene are SGDLS and YYNGEE. The CDR3 covers 16 residues. The V gene lost 4 bases and the J gene lost 4 bases, with 18 bases spanning the gap.

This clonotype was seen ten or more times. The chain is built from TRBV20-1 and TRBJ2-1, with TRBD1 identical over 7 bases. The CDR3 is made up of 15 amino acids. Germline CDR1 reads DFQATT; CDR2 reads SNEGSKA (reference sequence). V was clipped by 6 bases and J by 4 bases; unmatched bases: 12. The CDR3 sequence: CSAPIPGTDYNEQFF. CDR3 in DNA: TGCAGTGCCCCTATTCCCGGGACAGATTACAATGAGCAGTTCTTC.

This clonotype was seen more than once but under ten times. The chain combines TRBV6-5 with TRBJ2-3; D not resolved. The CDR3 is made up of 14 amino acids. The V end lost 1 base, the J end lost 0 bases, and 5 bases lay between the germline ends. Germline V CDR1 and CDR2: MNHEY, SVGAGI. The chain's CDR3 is CASSYLSSTDTQYF. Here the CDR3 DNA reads TGTGCCAGCAGTTACTTGTCTAGCACAGATACGCAGTATTTT.

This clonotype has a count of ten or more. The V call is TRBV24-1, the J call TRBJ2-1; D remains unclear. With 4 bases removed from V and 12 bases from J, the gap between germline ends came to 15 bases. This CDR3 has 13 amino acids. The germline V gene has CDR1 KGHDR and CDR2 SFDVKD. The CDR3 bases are TGTGCCACCAGTGAGTTCGTAGGATCCTCGCAGTTCTTC. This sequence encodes CATSEFVGSSQFF.

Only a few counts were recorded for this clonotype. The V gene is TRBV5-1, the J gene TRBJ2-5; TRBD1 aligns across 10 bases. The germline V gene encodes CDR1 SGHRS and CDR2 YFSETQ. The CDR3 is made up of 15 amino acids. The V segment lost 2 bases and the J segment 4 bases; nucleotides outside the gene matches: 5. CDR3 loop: CASSFRTGGRETQYF. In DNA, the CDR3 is TGCGCCAGCAGCTTCCGGACAGGGGGAAGAGAGACCCAGTACTTC.

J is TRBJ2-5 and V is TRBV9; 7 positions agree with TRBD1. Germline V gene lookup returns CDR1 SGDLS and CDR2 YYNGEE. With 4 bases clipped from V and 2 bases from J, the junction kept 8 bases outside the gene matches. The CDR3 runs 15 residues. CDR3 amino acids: CASSPGQLKQETQYF. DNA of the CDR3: TGTGCCAGCAGCCCGGGACAGTTGAAGCAAGAGACCCAGTACTTC.

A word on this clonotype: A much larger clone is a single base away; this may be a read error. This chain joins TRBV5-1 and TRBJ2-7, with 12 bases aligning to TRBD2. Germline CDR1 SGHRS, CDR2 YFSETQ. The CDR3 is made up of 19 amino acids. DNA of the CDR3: TGCGCCAGCAGCCTACGGCAGCTAGCGGGGGGGATTCAAACCTACGATCAGTACTTC. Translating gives CASSLRQLAGGIQTYDQYF. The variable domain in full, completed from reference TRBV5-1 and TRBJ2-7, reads KAGVTQTPRYLIKTRGQQVTLSCSPISGHRSVSWYQQTPGQGLQFLFEYFSETQRNKGNFPGRFSGRQFSNSRSEMNVSTLELGDSALYLCASSLRQLAGGIQTYDQYFGPGTRLTVT.

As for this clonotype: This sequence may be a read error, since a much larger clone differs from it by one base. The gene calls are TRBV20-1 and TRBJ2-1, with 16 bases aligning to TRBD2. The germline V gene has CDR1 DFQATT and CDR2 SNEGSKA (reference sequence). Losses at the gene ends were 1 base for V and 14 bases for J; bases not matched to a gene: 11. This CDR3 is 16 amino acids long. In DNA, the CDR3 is TGCAGTGCTAGAGTCGGGACTAGCGGGAGGGGCACTGGGGAGTTCTTC. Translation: CSARVGTSGRGTGEFF.

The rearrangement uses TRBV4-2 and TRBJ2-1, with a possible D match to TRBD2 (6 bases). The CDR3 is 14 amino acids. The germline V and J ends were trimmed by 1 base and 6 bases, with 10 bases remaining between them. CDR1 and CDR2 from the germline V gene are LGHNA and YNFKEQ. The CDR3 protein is CASSQGWDSNEQFF. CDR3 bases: TGTGCCAGCAGCCAAGGATGGGACTCCAATGAGCAGTTCTTC.

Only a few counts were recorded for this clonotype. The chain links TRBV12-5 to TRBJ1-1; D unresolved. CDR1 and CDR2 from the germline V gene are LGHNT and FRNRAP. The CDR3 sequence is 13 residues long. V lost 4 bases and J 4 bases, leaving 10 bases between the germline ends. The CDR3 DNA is TGTGCTAGTGGTTCCTTGTCGGGCACTGAAGCTTTCTTT. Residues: CASGSLSGTEAFF.

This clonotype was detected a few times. CDR3 bases: TGTGCCAGCAGTTCTTACCGGGGAGGGACAGATACGCAGTATTTT. Translated, it gives CASSSYRGGTDTQYF. V usage is TRBV6-2 or TRBV6-3 and J usage is TRBJ2-3, with 7 nucleotides matching TRBD2. There are 15 residues in the CDR3. Germline assignment: CDR1 MNHEY and CDR2 SVGEGT. Trimming cost V 4 bases and J 3 bases; bases outside gene matches: 7.

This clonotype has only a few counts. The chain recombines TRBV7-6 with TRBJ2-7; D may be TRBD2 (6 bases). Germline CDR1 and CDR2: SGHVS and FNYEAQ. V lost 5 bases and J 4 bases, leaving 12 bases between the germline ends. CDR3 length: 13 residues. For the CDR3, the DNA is TGTGCCAGCAGCATCGGAGGGGAGTACGAGCAGTACTTC. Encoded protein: CASSIGGEYEQYF. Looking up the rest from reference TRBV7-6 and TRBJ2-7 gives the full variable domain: GAGVSQSPRYKVTKRGQDVALRCDPISGHVSLYWYRQALGQGPEFLTYFNYEAQQDKSGLPNDRFSAERPEGSISTLTIQRTEQRDSAMYRCASSIGGEYEQYFGPGTRLTVT.

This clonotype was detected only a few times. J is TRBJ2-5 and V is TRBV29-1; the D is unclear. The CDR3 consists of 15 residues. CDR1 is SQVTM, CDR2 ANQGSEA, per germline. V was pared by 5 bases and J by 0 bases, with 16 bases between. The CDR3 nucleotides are TGCAGCGTTTCCCTCCAGAACTCCTACCAAGAGACCCAGTACTTC. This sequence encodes CSVSLQNSYQETQYF.

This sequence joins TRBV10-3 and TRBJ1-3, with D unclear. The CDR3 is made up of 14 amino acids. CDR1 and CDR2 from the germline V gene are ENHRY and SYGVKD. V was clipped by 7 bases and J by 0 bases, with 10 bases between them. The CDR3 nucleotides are TGTGCCATCACACTCGACATCTCTGGAAACACCATATATTTT. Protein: CAITLDISGNTIYF.

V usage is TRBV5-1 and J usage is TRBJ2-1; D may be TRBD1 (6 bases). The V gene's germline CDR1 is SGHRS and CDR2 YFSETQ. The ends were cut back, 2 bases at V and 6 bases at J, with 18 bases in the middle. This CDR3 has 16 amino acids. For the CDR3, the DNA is TGCGCCAGCAGCTTAGCTACGTGGGGGCCGTTCAATGAGCAGTTCTTC. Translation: CASSLATWGPFNEQFF.

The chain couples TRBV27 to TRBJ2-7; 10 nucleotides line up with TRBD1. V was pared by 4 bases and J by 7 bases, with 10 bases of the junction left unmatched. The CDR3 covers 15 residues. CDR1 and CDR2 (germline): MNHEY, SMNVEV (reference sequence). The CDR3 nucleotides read TGTGCCAGCAGTTCCCCGGGACAGGGGCGCCGTGAGCAGTACTTC. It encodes CASSSPGQGRREQYF.

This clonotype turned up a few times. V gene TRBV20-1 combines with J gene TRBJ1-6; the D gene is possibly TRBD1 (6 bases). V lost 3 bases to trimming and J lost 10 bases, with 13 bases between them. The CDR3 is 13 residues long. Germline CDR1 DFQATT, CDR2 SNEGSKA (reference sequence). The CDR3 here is CSARWGAKSPLHF. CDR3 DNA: TGCAGTGCTAGGTGGGGGGCGAAGTCACCCCTCCACTTT.

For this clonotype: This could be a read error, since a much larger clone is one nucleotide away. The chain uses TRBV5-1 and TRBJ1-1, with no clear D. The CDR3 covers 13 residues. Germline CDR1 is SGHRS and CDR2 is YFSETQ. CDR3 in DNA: TGCACCAGCAGCCGCAGGTTAAACACTGAAGCTTTCTTT. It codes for CTSSRRLNTEAFF.

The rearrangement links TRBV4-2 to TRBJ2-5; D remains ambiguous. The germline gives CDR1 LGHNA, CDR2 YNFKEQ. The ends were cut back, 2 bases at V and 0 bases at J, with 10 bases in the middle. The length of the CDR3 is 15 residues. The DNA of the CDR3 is TGTGCCAGCAGCCAACTTCTCTCGTACCAAGAGACCCAGTACTTC. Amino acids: CASSQLLSYQETQYF.

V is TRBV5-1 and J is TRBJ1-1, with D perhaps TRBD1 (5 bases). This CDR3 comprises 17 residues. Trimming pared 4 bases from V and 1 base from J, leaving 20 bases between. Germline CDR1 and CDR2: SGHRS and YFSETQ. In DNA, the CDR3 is TGCGCCAGCAGCCTCCGCGGGGGGGGGTTTTCGAACACTGAAGCTTTCTTT. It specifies CASSLRGGGFSNTEAFF.

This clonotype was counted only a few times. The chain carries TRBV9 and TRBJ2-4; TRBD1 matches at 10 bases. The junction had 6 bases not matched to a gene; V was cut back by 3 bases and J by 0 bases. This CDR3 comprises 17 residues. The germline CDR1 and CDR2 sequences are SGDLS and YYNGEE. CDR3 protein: CASSAGTGVLAKNIQYF. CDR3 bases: TGTGCCAGCAGCGCCGGGACAGGGGTATTAGCCAAAAACATTCAGTACTTC.